This TCR beta chain appears in the sequencing data of a study of blood T cell repertoires in COVID-19 (dated by TCRdb to 2018 to 2020). A note on the overall study: Samples covering the acute and convalescent phases of COVID-19 were provided by collaborators in the United States, Italy and Spain. The prospective study material was composed of cDNA or gDNA derived from T cells, B-cell-depleted T cells, or PBMCs. Subjects who had been exposed to COVID-19, were actively infected with it, or had recovered from it provided the deeply sampled blood TCRbeta repertoires that made up the dataset. A freely available public database, intended as a resource for researchers studying the immune response to SARS-CoV-2, is where the repertoires were released. Samples came from the ongoing ImmuneRACE study (first 160 participants) plus 1,254 subjects from 6 global collaborators. The sample metadata nearly always contained a de-identified subject ID, COVID-19 status, age in years and sex. Where available, HLA class I and class II types were obtained from metadata supplied by the sample provider rather than from assay-based typing. Study-wide findings and limitations: The amount of clinical and demographic metadata varied by source and participant and was provided uncurated.

The CDR3 covers 13 residues, taking in both the cysteine and the phenylalanine. Only the CDR3 part of the read is kept: 39 bases, read in frame from the first base. The germline V gene sets CDR1 to KGHSH and CDR2 to LQKENI. At the junction V is shortened by 3 bases and J by 5 bases, with 11 bases in between. Whole blood was collected in K2EDTA tubes by collaborating institutions according to the institutions' own protocols. For TCRbeta analysis, collaborators shipped samples in one of three forms: frozen whole blood, isolated PBMCs, or DNA extracted from either of those sample types. Of note for this clone: Its binding antigen is unknown. Base qualities were left out, and no much larger clone turns up one base away.

The immunoSEQ Assay, a bias-controlled multiplex PCR, was used to amplify TCRbeta CDR3 regions from genomic DNA. The study's processing was this. The number of nucleated cells in each sample was estimated by amplification of reference gene primers within the assay. To quantify the absolute abundance of each unique TCRbeta CDR3 rearrangement, sequence reads were collapsed and filtered. For each sample, productive Simpson clonality was calculated as the square root of Simpson's diversity index across productive rearrangements. The table was pulled from immuneACCESS by TCRdb, which kept in-frame rearrangements only. Such tables lose some clones; where checked, under half of the loss comes from unresolved V genes, and the rest has no known cause. V, J and clone size are those of that table, while D and trimming were read from the DNA. This sample lists 180,000 or so clones; 89% were detected once. 6.5% to 8.5% of the sample comes from the top ten.

What was sequenced was peripheral blood. The rearrangement joined TRBV18 to TRBJ2-7; the D gene is not confidently resolved. The TCR comes from a man aged 40-50 years with acute or convalescent COVID-19. The sequence in DNA is TGTGCCAGCTCACCTGAGACTGCGGACGAGCAGTACTTC. This sequence encodes CASSPETADEQYF. With the rest looked up from the reference TRBV18 and TRBJ2-7 genes rather than sequenced, the full variable domain is NAGVMQNPRHLVRRRGQEARLRCSPMKGHSHVYWYRQLPEEGLKFMVYLQKENIIDESGMPKERFSAEFPKEGPSILRIQQVVRGDSAAYFCASSPETADEQYFGPGTRLTVT.